Shown below are 21 T cell receptor beta chains from a single sample sequenced in a study of cytomegalovirus exposure and HLA in healthy donors. 60 Vbeta and 13 Jbeta primers were used in PCR. Clones were read by immunoSEQ multiplex PCR, and TCRdb kept only the in-frame ones, dropping some. The table has 200,000 to 250,000 clones, about 80% seen once. The sequencing input was PBMCs. The receptors originated from a middle-aged woman in good health and CMV-seronegative.

This clone was observed a single time. The chain is built from TRBV28 and TRBJ2-4; a weak D match, TRBD2 (6 bases). Germline CDR1 and CDR2: MDHEN and SYDVKM. Between the trimmed V and J ends, which lost 3 bases and 1 base, there was a span of 13 bases. This CDR3 is 16 amino acids long. CDR3: CASSLGGGLAKNIQYF. Written as DNA, the CDR3 is TGTGCCAGCAGTTTGGGGGGTGGGCTGGCCAAAAACATTCAGTACTTC.

V gene TRBV7-9 combines with J gene TRBJ1-1, with 7 bases lining up with TRBD1. Trimming removed 3 bases from V and 4 bases from J; junction bases left unmatched: 2. Per germline, CDR1 SEHNR and CDR2 FQNEAQ (reference sequence). The CDR3 sequence is 13 residues long. CDR3 protein: CASSFQGGTEAFF. CDR3 DNA sequence: TGTGCCAGCAGCTTCCAGGGGGGCACTGAAGCTTTCTTT.

This chain uses TRBV29-1 with TRBJ1-1; D remains unclear. V lost 6 bases and J 1 base, leaving 9 bases between the germline ends. Germline values: CDR1 SQVTM, CDR2 ANQGSEA. The CDR3 spans 12 residues. The CDR3 bases are TGCAGCGTGGCCGTAAGGAACACTGAAGCTTTCTTT. Translating gives CSVAVRNTEAFF.

On this clone: A read error may account for a junction end that differs from germline. The chain links TRBV5-1 to TRBJ2-5; TRBD2 aligns across 9 bases. CDR3 size: 16 residues. Germline V gene data show CDR1 as SGHRS and CDR2 as YFSETQ. The CDR3 DNA follows: TGCGCCAGCAGCTTAAATCGCGGGGGGGCCCAAGGGACCCAGTACTTC. The encoded protein is CASSLNRGGAQGTQYF.

V usage is TRBV6-5 and J usage is TRBJ1-1; no clear D gene. This CDR3 region has 11 residues. The germline V gene encodes CDR1 MNHEY and CDR2 SVGAGI. With 2 bases removed from V and 6 bases from J, the gap between germline ends came to 4 bases. CDR3 in amino acids: CASSYGPEAFF. The DNA of the CDR3 is TGTGCCAGCAGTTACGGGCCTGAAGCTTTCTTT.

The V gene is TRBV7-6, the J gene TRBJ1-6; 8 bases are shared with TRBD1. The CDR3 covers 15 residues. Germline lookup yields CDR1 SGHVS and CDR2 FNYEAQ. V trimming: 3 bases; J trimming: 8 bases; junction bases outside the gene matches: 6. The CDR3 DNA sequence: TGTGCCAGCAGCTTTACAGGGGGAGAGGATTCACCCCTCCACTTT. Its translation: CASSFTGGEDSPLHF.

The chain employs TRBV18 and TRBJ1-3; D might be TRBD1 (5 bases). Trimming left V 5 bases short and J 1 base short, with 15 bases between. This CDR3 is 16 amino acids long. CDR1 and CDR2 (germline): KGHSH, LQKENI. CDR3 coding DNA: TGTGCCAGCTCAGCCTCAGGGTTGGGGTCTGGAAACACCATATATTTT. Its protein product is CASSASGLGSGNTIYF.

In its sample, this clone was seen a few times. In nucleotides, the CDR3 is TGCGCCAGCAGTTCAGGGGTAACTGGAAACACCATATATTTT. Its translation: CASSSGVTGNTIYF. The chain links TRBV4-1 to TRBJ1-3; perhaps TRBD1 as D (6 bases). CDR1 is MGHRA, CDR2 YSYEKL, per germline. The CDR3 spans 14 residues. V was cut by 6 bases and J by 2 bases, with 11 bases left in between.

The rearrangement joins TRBV6-5 to TRBJ2-3; 10 nucleotides agree with TRBD1. Germline V lookup: CDR1 MNHEY, CDR2 SVGAGI. Unmatched junction bases numbered 4, after V lost 5 bases and J lost 5 bases. This CDR3 has 14 residues. The CDR3 DNA sequence: TGTGCCAGCAGTCTCAGGACAGGGGGAGATACGCAGTATTTT. Translation gives CASSLRTGGDTQYF.

This rearrangement joins TRBV11-3 to TRBJ1-2, with 9 bases lining up with TRBD1. Trimming took 8 bases from V and 8 from J; bases not matched to a gene: 9. There are 13 residues in the CDR3. From germline, CDR1 is SGHNT and CDR2 YENEEA. The CDR3 here is CASSRTGAEGYTF. CDR3 DNA: TGTGCCAGCTCGAGGACAGGGGCAGAAGGCTACACCTTC.

The chain couples TRBV9 to TRBJ1-1, with D unresolved. The germline CDR1 and CDR2 sequences are SGDLS and YYNGEE. This CDR3 has 14 residues. V lost 4 bases and J lost 4, with 14 bases in between. The CDR3 DNA reads as TGTGCCAGCAGCCCCCCGGGAGGGAGCACTGAAGCTTTCTTT. Protein: CASSPPGGSTEAFF.

CDR3 DNA: TGTGCCAGCAGCTTGGCCCCGAGCTCTGGAAACACCATATATTTT. Translation gives CASSLAPSSGNTIYF. The chain employs TRBV5-4 and TRBJ1-3; D remains unclear. This CDR3 is 15 amino acids long. In germline, CDR1 is SGHNT, CDR2 YYREEE (reference sequence). V was trimmed by 0 bases and J by 0 bases, leaving 7 bases between them.

This chain connects TRBV7-9 to TRBJ1-6, with D unresolved. The CDR3 length is 14 residues. The V end lost 4 bases, the J end lost 9 bases, and 13 bases lay between the germline ends. CDR1 and CDR2 (germline): SEHNR, FQNEAQ (reference sequence). CDR3: CASSSGTSASPLHF. Here the CDR3 DNA reads TGTGCCAGCAGCTCGGGAACTTCGGCTTCACCCCTCCACTTT.

This clone was seen only a few times. The rearrangement links TRBV4-1 to TRBJ1-4; D not certain. Germline assignment: CDR1 MGHRA and CDR2 YSYEKL. The CDR3 extends over 15 amino acids. V was cut by 2 bases and J by 5 bases, with 12 bases left in between. CDR3 nucleotide sequence: TGCGCCAGCAGCCAATCCTGGACGGGAAATGAAAAACTGTTTTTT. This translates into CASSQSWTGNEKLFF.

The chain uses TRBV4-1 and TRBJ1-5, with a weak D call TRBD1 (5 bases). The ends were cut back, 1 base at V and 2 bases at J, with 9 bases in the middle. CDR1 is MGHRA and CDR2 is YSYEKL in the germline V gene. The CDR3 has 15 residues. CDR3 sequence (DNA): TGCGCCAGCAGCCAAGGAGGGGAGGGCAATCAGCCCCAGCATTTT. Translated, it gives CASSQGGEGNQPQHF.

The chain recombines TRBV25-1 with TRBJ2-5, with 7 bases aligning to TRBD2. The CDR3 is 12 amino acids. Losses at the gene ends were 3 bases for V and 7 bases for J; bases not matched to a gene: 2. In germline, CDR1 is MGHDK, CDR2 SYGVNS. CDR3 in amino acids: CASSDWGGTQYF. The CDR3 DNA reads as TGTGCCAGCAGTGATTGGGGGGGGACCCAGTACTTC.

V usage is TRBV7-9 and J usage is TRBJ2-6; D unresolved. From germline, CDR1 is SEHNR and CDR2 FQNEAQ (reference sequence). Trimming removed 2 bases from V and 0 bases from J, with 8 bases in between. The CDR3 runs to 16 residues. The CDR3 DNA reads TGTGCCAGCAGCTTAACTCACCTCTCTGGGGCCAACGTCCTGACTTTC. Its translation: CASSLTHLSGANVLTF. The complete variable domain, with remaining parts taken from reference TRBV7-9 and TRBJ2-6, reads DTGVSQNPRHKITKRGQNVTFRCDPISEHNRLYWYRQTLGQGPEFLTYFQNEAQLEKSRLLSDRFSAERPKGSFSTLEIQRTEQGDSAMYLCASSLTHLSGANVLTFGAGSRLTVL.

This clone was seen only once. The J gene is TRBJ2-1, the V gene TRBV14; the D is unclear. Germline loops: CDR1 SGHDN, CDR2 FVKESK. Trimming took off 3 bases at V and 5 bases at J, with 14 bases between the two ends. This CDR3 contains 15 residues. The CDR3 DNA reads TGTGCCAGCAGCCATCACCCAAACCAGAACAATGAGCAGTTCTTC. It translates to CASSHHPNQNNEQFF. Drawing the rest from reference TRBV14 and TRBJ2-1, the complete variable domain is EAGVTQFPSHSVIEKGQTVTLRCDPISGHDNLYWYRRVMGKEIKFLLHFVKESKQDESGMPNNRFLAERTGGTYSTLKVQPAELEDSGVYFCASSHHPNQNNEQFFGPGTRLTVL.

The genes are TRBV7-9 and TRBJ1-3; D uncertain. Deletions cut 6 bases from V and 4 bases from J, with 28 bases between. This CDR3 is 19 amino acids long. Germline-derived CDR1 and CDR2 are SEHNR and FQNEAQ (reference sequence). CDR3 DNA sequence: TGTGCCAGCAGTCCCCCCGGAAGGAGGGATACTTATTTCGGAAACACCATATATTTT. Amino acid sequence: CASSPPGRRDTYFGNTIYF.

The J gene is TRBJ2-3, the V gene TRBV2; a weak D match, TRBD2 (5 bases). Trimming stripped 3 bases from V and 14 bases from J, with 18 bases between. Germline-derived CDR1 and CDR2 are SNHLY and FYNNEI. CDR3 length: 13 residues. Here the CDR3 DNA reads TGTGCCAGCAGTGACGAGGTGGAGGCCAAAGGGTATTTT. This gives the protein CASSDEVEAKGYF.

This rearrangement joins TRBV29-1 to TRBJ2-1, with TRBD2 as a possible D gene (5 bases). The CDR3 extends over 10 amino acids. Germline loops: CDR1 SQVTM, CDR2 ANQGSEA. Trimming removed 7 bases at V and 7 bases at J, with 8 bases between. As DNA, the CDR3 is TGCAGCGCCGGGGTGAATGAGCAGTTCTTC. Residues: CSAGVNEQFF.